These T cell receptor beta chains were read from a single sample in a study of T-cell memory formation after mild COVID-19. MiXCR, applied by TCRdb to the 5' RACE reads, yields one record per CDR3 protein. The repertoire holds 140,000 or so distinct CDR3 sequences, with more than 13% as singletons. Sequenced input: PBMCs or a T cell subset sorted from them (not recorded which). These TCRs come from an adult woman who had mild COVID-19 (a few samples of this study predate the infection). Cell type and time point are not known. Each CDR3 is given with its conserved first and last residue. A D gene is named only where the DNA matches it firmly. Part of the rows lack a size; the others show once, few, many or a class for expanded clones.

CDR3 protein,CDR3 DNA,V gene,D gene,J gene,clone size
CASSLVGGSNTGELFF,TGTGCCAGCAGCTTAGTCGGCGGCAGCAACACCGGGGAGCTGTTTTTT,TRBV7-8,-,TRBJ2-2,few
CASSFPRWERREGLNEQFF,TGTGCCAGCAGCTTCCCCCGATGGGAGCGGCGGGAGGGCCTGAATGAGCAGTTCTTC,TRBV7-8,TRBD2,TRBJ2-1,-
CASTSQRGGAETQYF,TGTGCCAGCACCTCCCAGAGGGGGGGCGCGGAGACCCAGTACTTC,TRBV12-3/TRBV12-4,-,TRBJ2-5,-
CASRREIAYHNEQFF,TGCGCCAGCAGGAGGGAAATCGCCTACCACAATGAGCAGTTCTTC,TRBV4-3,-,TRBJ2-1,few
CAISRLAGARDNEQFF,TGTGCCATCAGTCGGCTAGCGGGGGCCAGGGACAATGAGCAGTTCTTC,TRBV10-3,TRBD2,TRBJ2-1,-
CASSLEDRAYNEQFF,TGTGCCAGCAGCTTGGAGGACAGGGCCTACAATGAGCAGTTCTTC,TRBV5-6,TRBD1,TRBJ2-1,few
CSARDFGTSGFWGTQYF,TGCAGTGCTAGAGACTTCGGGACTAGCGGCTTTTGGGGGACCCAGTACTTC,TRBV20-1,TRBD2,TRBJ2-5,few
CASSPRLRNTDTQYF,TGCGCCAGCAGCCCCCGTTTGCGGAACACAGATACGCAGTATTTT,TRBV4-3,-,TRBJ2-3,once
CASSSTREKLFF,TGTGCCAGCAGCTCGACAAGAGAAAAACTGTTTTTT,TRBV7-2,-,TRBJ1-4,-
CSVRTGANYGYTF,TGCAGCGTTAGGACAGGAGCTAACTATGGCTACACCTTC,TRBV29-1,TRBD1,TRBJ1-2,few
CASSFSVGTYNEQFF,TGCGCCAGCAGCTTCAGCGTAGGCACCTACAATGAGCAGTTCTTC,TRBV4-3,-,TRBJ2-1,-
CASSLGGNSGANVLTF,TGTGCCAGCAGCTTAGGAGGAAACTCTGGGGCCAACGTCCTGACTTTC,TRBV7-6,-,TRBJ2-6,few
CSARIWGSEAFF,TGCAGTGCTAGAATCTGGGGATCAGAAGCTTTCTTT,TRBV20-1,-,TRBJ1-1,-
CASSPRGGEKLFF,TGTGCCAGCAGCCCCAGAGGTGGAGAAAAACTGTTTTTT,TRBV7-9,-,TRBJ1-4,-
CASSSRGRITDTQYF,TGTGCCAGCAGCTCTCGGGGGCGGATCACTGATACGCAGTATTTT,TRBV13,-,TRBJ2-3,-
CATSDPTVGADTQYF,TGTGCCACCAGTGACCCGACAGTGGGTGCAGATACGCAGTATTTT,TRBV24-1,-,TRBJ2-3,few
CASSLLSTGELFF,TGTGCCAGCAGTTTATTGTCCACCGGGGAGCTGTTTTTT,TRBV28,-,TRBJ2-2,few
CASSVGTATYEQYF,TGTGCCAGCAGCGTTGGGACAGCCACCTACGAGCAGTACTTC,TRBV9,TRBD1,TRBJ2-7,many
CASAGIKREGRYNEQFF,TGTGCCAGCGCGGGTATCAAGCGGGAGGGCCGTTACAATGAGCAGTTCTTC,TRBV11-1,TRBD2,TRBJ2-1,-
CASSLGVFGTSENTQYF,TGTGCCAGCAGCTTAGGGGTGTTTGGGACTAGCGAGAATACGCAGTATTTT,TRBV11-2,TRBD2,TRBJ2-3,-
CASSQPLNTGELFF,TGTGCCAGCAGCCAACCGCTGAACACCGGGGAGCTGTTTTTT,TRBV16,-,TRBJ2-2,-
CATSRPGDEQFF,TGTGCCACCAGCAGACCCGGGGATGAGCAGTTCTTC,TRBV15,-,TRBJ2-1,-
CSASLGQDLLYYGYTF,TGCAGTGCTAGTCTCGGCCAGGACCTTCTCTACTATGGCTACACCTTC,TRBV20-1,-,TRBJ1-2,few
CASSLEGWEIEGTQYF,TGCGCCAGCAGCTTGGAGGGATGGGAGATCGAAGGGACCCAGTACTTC,TRBV5-1,-,TRBJ2-5,-
CASSERDVDNEQFF,TGTGCCAGCAGTGAACGGGACGTCGACAATGAGCAGTTCTTC,TRBV2,-,TRBJ2-1,-
CSASGLAGGPYEQYF,TGCAGTGCTAGCGGACTAGCGGGGGGCCCCTACGAGCAGTACTTC,TRBV20-1,TRBD2,TRBJ2-7,-
CPSSSTRGYNEQFF,TGTCCCAGCAGCTCTACCCGGGGCTACAATGAGCAGTTCTTC,TRBV7-9,-,TRBJ2-1,-
CASSYNPAGGGTEAFF,TGTGCCAGCAGTTACAACCCGGCGGGGGGGGGCACTGAAGCTTTCTTT,TRBV6-2/TRBV6-3,-,TRBJ1-1,-
CASSLEWGKYNEQFF,TGCGCCAGCAGCTTGGAGTGGGGAAAGTACAATGAGCAGTTCTTC,TRBV5-1,-,TRBJ2-1,few
CASSFPGLAATNTGELFF,TGTGCCAGCAGTTTCCCGGGACTAGCAGCTACGAACACCGGGGAGCTGTTTTTT,TRBV12-3/TRBV12-4,TRBD2,TRBJ2-2,few
CSVLSGSSYNEQFF,TGCAGCGTTCTGAGCGGTAGCTCCTACAATGAGCAGTTCTTC,TRBV29-1,-,TRBJ2-1,many
CASSAPIAGGPGEQFF,TGTGCCAGCAGCGCACCGATAGCGGGGGGGCCAGGTGAGCAGTTCTTC,TRBV9,TRBD2,TRBJ2-1,-
CASSQERDSLGTEAFF,TGCGCCAGCAGCCAAGAACGGGACAGCCTGGGGACTGAAGCTTTCTTT,TRBV4-1,TRBD1,TRBJ1-1,few
CASSPGDRGGDQPQHF,TGTGCCAGCAGCCCAGGGGACAGGGGAGGAGATCAGCCCCAGCATTTT,TRBV7-9,TRBD1,TRBJ1-5,-
CASSQAAGGNQPQHF,TGCGCCAGCAGCCAAGCGGCGGGGGGGAATCAGCCCCAGCATTTT,TRBV4-1,-,TRBJ1-5,few
CASSYTIDRSNYNEQFF,TGTGCCAGCAGTTACACGATTGACAGGTCCAACTACAATGAGCAGTTCTTC,TRBV6-6,-,TRBJ2-1,-
CASSLTGGSEAFF,TGTGCCAGCAGTTTGACAGGGGGTTCTGAAGCTTTCTTT,TRBV12-3/TRBV12-4,TRBD1,TRBJ1-1,few
CASSLAEGLANTEAFF,TGTGCCAGCAGCTTGGCGGAGGGTCTGGCGAACACTGAAGCTTTCTTT,TRBV5-6,-,TRBJ1-1,-
CASSPSLDLSTDTQYF,TGTGCCAGCAGCCCTTCACTAGACCTGAGCACAGATACGCAGTATTTT,TRBV7-6,-,TRBJ2-3,-
CASSWPPSGANVLTF,TGTGCCAGCAGCTGGCCCCCCTCTGGGGCCAACGTCCTGACTTTC,TRBV7-9,-,TRBJ2-6,-
CATTLWGGDQPQHF,TGTGCCACCACCCTTTGGGGAGGGGATCAGCCCCAGCATTTT,TRBV15,-,TRBJ1-5,-
CASTPEVGQGPGNEQFF,TGTGCTAGCACCCCGGAGGTGGGACAGGGTCCAGGGAATGAGCAGTTCTTC,TRBV7-7,TRBD1,TRBJ2-1,few
CASSTRSGAPDTQYF,TGTGCCAGCAGCACCCGTTCGGGAGCCCCAGATACGCAGTATTTT,TRBV11-3,-,TRBJ2-3,-
CASSSARGLRTEAFF,TGTGCCAGCAGTAGCGCGAGGGGGTTAAGGACTGAAGCTTTCTTT,TRBV12-3/TRBV12-4,-,TRBJ1-1,-
CASSLLAGAYEQYF,TGCGCCAGCAGCCTCCTAGCGGGGGCCTACGAGCAGTACTTC,TRBV4-1,TRBD2,TRBJ2-7,-
CASSLIPYEQYF,TGTGCCAGCAGCTTAATCCCCTACGAGCAGTACTTC,TRBV7-8,-,TRBJ2-7,many
CAISEAGTPNQPQHF,TGTGCCATCAGTGAGGCCGGGACTCCCAATCAGCCCCAGCATTTT,TRBV10-3,-,TRBJ1-5,-
CASKGTGQYEQYF,TGTGCCAGCAAGGGGACAGGGCAATACGAGCAGTACTTC,TRBV12-3/TRBV12-4,TRBD1,TRBJ2-7,-
CASSWDNASGYGYTF,TGTGCCAGCAGCTGGGATAACGCCTCGGGTTATGGCTACACCTTC,TRBV7-9,-,TRBJ1-2,few
CASSHRQNFGTDTQYF,TGTGCCAGCAGTCATCGACAGAACTTCGGCACAGATACGCAGTATTTT,TRBV12-3/TRBV12-4,-,TRBJ2-3,-
CASSLGHTQYF,TGTGCCAGCAGCTTGGGACATACGCAGTATTTT,TRBV5-6,-,TRBJ2-3,-
CASSQAGQGVYNEQFF,TGCGCCAGCAGCCAAGCGGGACAGGGGGTGTACAATGAGCAGTTCTTC,TRBV4-3,TRBD1,TRBJ2-1,few